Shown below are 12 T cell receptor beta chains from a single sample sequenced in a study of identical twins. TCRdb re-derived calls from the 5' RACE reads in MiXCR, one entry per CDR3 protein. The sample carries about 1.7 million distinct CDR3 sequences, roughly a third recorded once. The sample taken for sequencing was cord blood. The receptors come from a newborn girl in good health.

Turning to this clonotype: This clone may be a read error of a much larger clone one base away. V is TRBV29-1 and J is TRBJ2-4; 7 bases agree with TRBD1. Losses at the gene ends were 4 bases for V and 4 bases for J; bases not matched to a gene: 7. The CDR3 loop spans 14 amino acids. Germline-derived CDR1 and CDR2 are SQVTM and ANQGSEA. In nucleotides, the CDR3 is TGCAGCGTTGGGTCCAAGGGGGCTAAAAACATTCAGTACTTC. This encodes CSVGSKGAKNIQYF.

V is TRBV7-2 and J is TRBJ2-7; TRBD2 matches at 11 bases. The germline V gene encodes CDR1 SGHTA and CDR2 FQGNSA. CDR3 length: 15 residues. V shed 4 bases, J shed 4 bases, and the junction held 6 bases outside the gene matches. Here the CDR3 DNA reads TGTGCCAGCAGCTCGGTAGCGGGAGGGGGTTACGAGCAGTACTTC. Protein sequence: CASSSVAGGGYEQYF.

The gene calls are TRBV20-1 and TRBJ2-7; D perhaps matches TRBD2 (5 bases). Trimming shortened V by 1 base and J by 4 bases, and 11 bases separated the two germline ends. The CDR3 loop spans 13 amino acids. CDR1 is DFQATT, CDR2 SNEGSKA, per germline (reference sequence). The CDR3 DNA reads TGCAGTGCTAGAGTCGGCGGCGGGTACGAGCAGTACTTC. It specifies CSARVGGGYEQYF.

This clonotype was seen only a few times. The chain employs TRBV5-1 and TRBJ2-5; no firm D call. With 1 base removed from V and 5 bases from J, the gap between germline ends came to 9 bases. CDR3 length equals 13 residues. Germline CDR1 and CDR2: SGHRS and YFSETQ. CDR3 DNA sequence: TGCGCCAGCAGCTTGATACGGCACGAGACCCAGTACTTC. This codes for CASSLIRHETQYF. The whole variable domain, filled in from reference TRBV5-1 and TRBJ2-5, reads KAGVTQTPRYLIKTRGQQVTLSCSPISGHRSVSWYQQTPGQGLQFLFEYFSETQRNKGNFPGRFSGRQFSNSRSEMNVSTLELGDSALYLCASSLIRHETQYFGPGTRLLVL.

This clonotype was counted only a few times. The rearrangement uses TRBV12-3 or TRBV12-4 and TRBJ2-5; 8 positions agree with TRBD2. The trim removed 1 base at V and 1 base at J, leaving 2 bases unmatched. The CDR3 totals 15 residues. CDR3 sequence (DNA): TGTGCCAGCAGTTTAGATGCGGGGGGCCAAGAGACCCAGTACTTC. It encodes CASSLDAGGQETQYF.

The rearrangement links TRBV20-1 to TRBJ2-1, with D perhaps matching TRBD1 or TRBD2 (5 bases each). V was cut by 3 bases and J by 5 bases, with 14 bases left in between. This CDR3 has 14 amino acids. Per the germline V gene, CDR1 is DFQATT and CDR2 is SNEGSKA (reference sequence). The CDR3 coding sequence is TGCAGTGCTAGTTCGGGGCGGTTGAACAATGAGCAGTTCTTC. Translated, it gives CSASSGRLNNEQFF.

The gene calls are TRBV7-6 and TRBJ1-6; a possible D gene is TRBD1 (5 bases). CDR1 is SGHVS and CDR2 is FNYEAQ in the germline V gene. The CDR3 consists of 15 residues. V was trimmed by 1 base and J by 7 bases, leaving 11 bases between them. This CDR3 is CASSLEGSGNSPLHF. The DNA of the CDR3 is TGTGCCAGCAGCTTAGAGGGGTCCGGAAATTCACCCCTCCACTTT. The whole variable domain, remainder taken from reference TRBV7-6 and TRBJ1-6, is GAGVSQSPRYKVTKRGQDVALRCDPISGHVSLYWYRQALGQGPEFLTYFNYEAQQDKSGLPNDRFSAERPEGSISTLTIQRTEQRDSAMYRCASSLEGSGNSPLHFGNGTRLTVT.

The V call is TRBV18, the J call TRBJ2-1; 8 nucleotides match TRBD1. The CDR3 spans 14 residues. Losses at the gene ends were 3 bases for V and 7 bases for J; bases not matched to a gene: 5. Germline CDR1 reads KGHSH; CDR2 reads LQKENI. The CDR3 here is CASSPRQGLNEQFF. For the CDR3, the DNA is TGTGCCAGCTCACCCCGACAGGGGTTAAATGAGCAGTTCTTC.

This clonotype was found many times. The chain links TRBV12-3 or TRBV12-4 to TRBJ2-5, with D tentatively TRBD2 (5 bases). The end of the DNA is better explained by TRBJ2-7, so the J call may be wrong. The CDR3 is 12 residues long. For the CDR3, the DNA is TGTGCCAGCAGTTTGTCCGGGATCGAGCAGTACTTC. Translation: CASSLSGIEQYF.

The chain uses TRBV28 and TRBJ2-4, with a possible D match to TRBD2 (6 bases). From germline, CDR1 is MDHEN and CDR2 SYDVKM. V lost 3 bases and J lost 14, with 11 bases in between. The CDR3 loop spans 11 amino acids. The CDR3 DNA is TGTGCCAGCAGTTTCGGGATAGCGGAGTACTTC. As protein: CASSFGIAEYF. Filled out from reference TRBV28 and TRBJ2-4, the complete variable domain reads DVKVTQSSRYLVKRTGEKVFLECVQDMDHENMFWYRQDPGLGLRLIYFSYDVKMKEKGDIPEGYSVSREKKERFSLILESASTNQTSMYLCASSFGIAEYFGAGTRLSVL.

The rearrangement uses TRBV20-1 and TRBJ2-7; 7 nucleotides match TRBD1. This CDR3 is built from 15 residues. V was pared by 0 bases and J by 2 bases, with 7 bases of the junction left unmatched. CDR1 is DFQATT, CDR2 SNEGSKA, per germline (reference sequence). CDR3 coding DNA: TGCAGTGCTAGAGAGCCAGACAGGGCGGCCTACGAGCAGTACTTC. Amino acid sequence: CSAREPDRAAYEQYF.

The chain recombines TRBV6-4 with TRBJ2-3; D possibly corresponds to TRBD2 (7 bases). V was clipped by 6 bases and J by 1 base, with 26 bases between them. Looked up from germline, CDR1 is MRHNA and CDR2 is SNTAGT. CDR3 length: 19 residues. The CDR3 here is CASRKPFEGGAGGTDTQYF. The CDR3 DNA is TGTGCCAGCAGGAAGCCTTTTGAGGGGGGCGCGGGAGGCACAGATACGCAGTATTTT.